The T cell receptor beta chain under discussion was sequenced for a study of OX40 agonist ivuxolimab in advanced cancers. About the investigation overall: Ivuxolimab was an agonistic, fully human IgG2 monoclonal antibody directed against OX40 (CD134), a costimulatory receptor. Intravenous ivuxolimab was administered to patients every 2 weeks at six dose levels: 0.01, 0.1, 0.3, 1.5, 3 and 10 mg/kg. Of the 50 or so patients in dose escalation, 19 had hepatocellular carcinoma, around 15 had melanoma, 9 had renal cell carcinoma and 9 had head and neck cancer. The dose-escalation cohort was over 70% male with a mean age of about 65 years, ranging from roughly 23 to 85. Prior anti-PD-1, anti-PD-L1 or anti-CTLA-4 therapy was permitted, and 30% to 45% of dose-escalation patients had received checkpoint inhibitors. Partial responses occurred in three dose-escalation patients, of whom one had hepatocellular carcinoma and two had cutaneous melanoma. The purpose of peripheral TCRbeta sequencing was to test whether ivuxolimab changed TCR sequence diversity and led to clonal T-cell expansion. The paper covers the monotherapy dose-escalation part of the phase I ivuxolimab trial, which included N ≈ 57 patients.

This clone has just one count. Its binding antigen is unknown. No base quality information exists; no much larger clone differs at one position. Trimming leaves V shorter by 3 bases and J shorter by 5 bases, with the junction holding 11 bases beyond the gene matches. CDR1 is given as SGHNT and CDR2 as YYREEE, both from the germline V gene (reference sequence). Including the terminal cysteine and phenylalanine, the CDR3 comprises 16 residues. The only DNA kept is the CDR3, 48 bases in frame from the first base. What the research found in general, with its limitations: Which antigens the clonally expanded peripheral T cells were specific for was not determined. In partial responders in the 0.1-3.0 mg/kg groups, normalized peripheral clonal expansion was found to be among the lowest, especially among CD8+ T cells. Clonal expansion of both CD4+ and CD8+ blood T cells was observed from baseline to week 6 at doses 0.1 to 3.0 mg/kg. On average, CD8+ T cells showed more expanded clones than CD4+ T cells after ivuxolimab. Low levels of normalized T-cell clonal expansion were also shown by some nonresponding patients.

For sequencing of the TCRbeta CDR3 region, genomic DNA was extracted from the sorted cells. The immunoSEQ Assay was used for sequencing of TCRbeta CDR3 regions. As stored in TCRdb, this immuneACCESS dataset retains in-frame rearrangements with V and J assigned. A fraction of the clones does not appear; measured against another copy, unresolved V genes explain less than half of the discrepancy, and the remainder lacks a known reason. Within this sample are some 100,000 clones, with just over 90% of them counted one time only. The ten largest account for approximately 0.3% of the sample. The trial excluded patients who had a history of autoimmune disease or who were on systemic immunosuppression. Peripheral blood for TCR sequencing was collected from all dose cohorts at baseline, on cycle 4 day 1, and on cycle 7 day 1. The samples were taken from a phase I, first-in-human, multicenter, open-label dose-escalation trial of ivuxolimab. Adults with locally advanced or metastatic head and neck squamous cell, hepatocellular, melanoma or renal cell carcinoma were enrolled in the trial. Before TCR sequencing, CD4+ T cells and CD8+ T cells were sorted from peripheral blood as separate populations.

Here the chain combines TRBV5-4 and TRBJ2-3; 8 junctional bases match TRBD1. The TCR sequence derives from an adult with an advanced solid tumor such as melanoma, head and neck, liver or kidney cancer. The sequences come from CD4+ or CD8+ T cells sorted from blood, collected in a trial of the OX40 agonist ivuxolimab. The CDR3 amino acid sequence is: CASSSNPGQVIDTQYF. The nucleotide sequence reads TGTGCCAGCAGCTCTAATCCGGGACAGGTTATAGATACGCAGTATTTT. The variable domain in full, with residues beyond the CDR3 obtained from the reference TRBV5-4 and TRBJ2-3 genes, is ETGVTQSPTHLIKTRGQQVTLRCSSQSGHNTVSWYQQALGQGPQFIFQYYREEENGRGNFPPRFSGLQFPNYSSELNVNALELDDSALYLCASSSNPGQVIDTQYFGPGTRLTVL.